This entry features one T cell receptor beta chain sequence. These data are taken from a study of blood T cell repertoires in COVID-19. About the research overall: Acute and convalescent COVID-19 samples came from the United States, Italy and Spain. T cells, B-cell-depleted T cells, or PBMCs provided the cDNA or gDNA that served as material.

Germline values: CDR1 MNHNY, CDR2 SVGAGI (reference sequence). This CDR3 has 17 residues. V was clipped by 5 bases and J by 2 bases, with 19 bases between them. Only in-frame clones appear in the TCRdb table, and some are missing; sequencing was by immunoSEQ multiplex PCR. The sample yields around 260,000 clones, about 80% seen once. V usage is TRBV6-6 and J usage is TRBJ1-5, with a possible D match to TRBD1 (5 bases). The sequenced sample was peripheral blood. This TCR was recovered from a woman aged 45-65 years who had recovered from COVID-19. The CDR3 spells CASSPTAYWDRNQPQHF. In nucleotides, the CDR3 is TGTGCCAGCAGTCCGACAGCTTACTGGGATCGCAATCAGCCCCAGCATTTT.